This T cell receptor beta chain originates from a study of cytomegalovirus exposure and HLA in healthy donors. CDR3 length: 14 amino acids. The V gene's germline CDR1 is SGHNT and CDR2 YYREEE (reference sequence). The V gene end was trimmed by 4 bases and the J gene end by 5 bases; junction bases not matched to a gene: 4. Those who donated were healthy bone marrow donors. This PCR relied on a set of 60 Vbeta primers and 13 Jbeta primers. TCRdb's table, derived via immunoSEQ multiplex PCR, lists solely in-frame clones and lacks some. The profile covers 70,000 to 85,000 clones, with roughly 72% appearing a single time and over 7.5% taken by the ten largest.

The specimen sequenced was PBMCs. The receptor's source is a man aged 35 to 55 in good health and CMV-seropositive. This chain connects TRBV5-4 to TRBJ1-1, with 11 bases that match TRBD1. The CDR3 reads CASSRDRGRTEAFF. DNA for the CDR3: TGTGCCAGCAGCAGGGACAGGGGGAGGACTGAAGCTTTCTTT.